This record concerns one T cell receptor beta chain sequence. Germline V lookup: CDR1 SGHNT, CDR2 YYREEE (reference sequence). Trimming left V 4 bases short and J 3 bases short, with 20 bases between. The CDR3 runs 16 residues. TCRdb's copy holds only in-frame clones and misses some; the assay was immunoSEQ multiplex PCR. The repertoire holds tens of thousands of clones, about 88% seen once, with 0.65% to 0.7% in the top ten. This entry comes from a study of OX40 agonist ivuxolimab in advanced cancers. This TCR was recovered from an adult with an advanced solid tumor such as melanoma, head and neck, liver or kidney cancer. Here the sequenced sample was CD4+ or CD8+ T cells sorted from blood, taken in a trial of the OX40 agonist ivuxolimab. The chain employs TRBV5-4 and TRBJ2-7; D gene uncertain. DNA of the CDR3: TGTGCCAGCAGCCCTGTTGCGTCAGGCTCCATCTACGAGCAGTACTTC. It specifies CASSPVASGSIYEQYF. Supplemented by reference TRBV5-4 and TRBJ2-7, the full variable domain reads ETGVTQSPTHLIKTRGQQVTLRCSSQSGHNTVSWYQQALGQGPQFIFQYYREEENGRGNFPPRFSGLQFPNYSSELNVNALELDDSALYLCASSPVASGSIYEQYFGPGTRLTVT.